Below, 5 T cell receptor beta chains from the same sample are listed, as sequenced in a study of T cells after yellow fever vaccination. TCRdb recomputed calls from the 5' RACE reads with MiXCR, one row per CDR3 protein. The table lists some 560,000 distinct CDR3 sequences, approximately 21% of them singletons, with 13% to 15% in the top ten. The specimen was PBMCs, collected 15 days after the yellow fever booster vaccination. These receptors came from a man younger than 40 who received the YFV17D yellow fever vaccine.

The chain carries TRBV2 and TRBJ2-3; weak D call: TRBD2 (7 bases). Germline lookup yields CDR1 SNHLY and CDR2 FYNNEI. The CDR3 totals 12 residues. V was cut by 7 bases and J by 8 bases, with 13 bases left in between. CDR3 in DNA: TGTGCCAGCAATTCAAGGGGGGGTACGCAGTATTTT. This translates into CASNSRGGTQYF.

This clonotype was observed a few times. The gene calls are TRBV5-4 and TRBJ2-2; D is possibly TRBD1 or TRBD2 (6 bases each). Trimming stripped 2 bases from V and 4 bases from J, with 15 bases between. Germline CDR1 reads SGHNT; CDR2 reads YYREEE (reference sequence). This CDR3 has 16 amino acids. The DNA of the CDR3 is TGTGCCAGCAGCTTCGGGGGCCGGTTGGTCACCGGGGAGCTGTTTTTT. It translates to CASSFGGRLVTGELFF.

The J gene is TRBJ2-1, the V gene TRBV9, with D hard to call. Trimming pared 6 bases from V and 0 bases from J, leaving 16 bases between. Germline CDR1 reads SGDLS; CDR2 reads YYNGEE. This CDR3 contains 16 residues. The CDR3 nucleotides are TGTGCCAGCACAGAAAGCGCTGGCAGCTCCTACAATGAGCAGTTCTTC. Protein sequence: CASTESAGSSYNEQFF.

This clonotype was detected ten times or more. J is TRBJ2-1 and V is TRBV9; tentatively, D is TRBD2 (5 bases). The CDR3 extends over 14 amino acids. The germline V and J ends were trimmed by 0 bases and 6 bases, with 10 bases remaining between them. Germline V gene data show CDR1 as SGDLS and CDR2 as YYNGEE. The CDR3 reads CASSVDSGLNEQFF. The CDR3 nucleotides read TGTGCCAGCAGCGTAGACTCAGGACTCAATGAGCAGTTCTTC.

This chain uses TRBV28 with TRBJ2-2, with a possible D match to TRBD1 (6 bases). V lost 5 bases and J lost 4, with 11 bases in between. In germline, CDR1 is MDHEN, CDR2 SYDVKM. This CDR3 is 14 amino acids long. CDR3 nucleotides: TGTGCCAGCAGTAACAGGGCCGGCACCGGGGAGCTGTTTTTT. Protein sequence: CASSNRAGTGELFF.